The present T cell receptor beta chain was sequenced within a study of cytomegalovirus exposure and HLA in healthy donors. 13 Jbeta primers and 60 Vbeta primers were used for the PCR. TCRdb's copy holds only in-frame clones and misses some; the assay was immunoSEQ multiplex PCR. The data contain 210,000 or so clones, around 78% of them seen just once; the ten biggest clones take up more than 0.45%. The germline V and J ends were trimmed by 6 bases and 3 bases, with 18 bases remaining between them. Per the germline V gene, CDR1 is MNHEY and CDR2 is SVGAGI. This CDR3 has 15 residues. This rearrangement joins TRBV6-5 to TRBJ2-7; perhaps TRBD2 as D (7 bases). The receptor's source is a boy aged 5-17 years in good health and CMV-seronegative. The specimen was PBMCs. The CDR3 spells CASRPAGARYYEQYF. The CDR3 nucleotides are TGTGCCAGCAGGCCGGCGGGGGCGCGTTACTACGAGCAGTACTTC.